This T cell receptor beta chain was retrieved from a study of blood T cell repertoires in COVID-19. Study-wide background: Collection of acute and convalescent COVID-19 samples took place in the United States, Italy and Spain.

The germline gives CDR1 SGHAT, CDR2 FQNNGV. V was cut by 3 bases and J by 7 bases, with 12 bases left in between. This CDR3 spans 13 amino acids. Sequenced by immunoSEQ multiplex PCR; TCRdb stores in-frame clones only, minus some. The sample yields about 150,000 clones, around 87% seen once. The genes are TRBV11-2 and TRBJ1-2, with D unclear. Sequenced input: peripheral blood. This TCR was recovered from a man aged 18 to 30 with COVID-19, enrolled during active disease. CDR3 amino acids: CASSFVFEAGYTF. The CDR3 DNA follows: TGTGCCAGCAGCTTCGTTTTTGAGGCTGGCTACACCTTC.